This T cell receptor beta chain was identified during a study of blood T cell repertoires in COVID-19. Study information: The United States, Italy and Spain were the sources of the acute and convalescent COVID-19 samples.

Germline V CDR1 and CDR2: SGHRS, YFSETQ. The CDR3 consists of 14 residues. Trimming pared 3 bases from V and 5 bases from J, leaving 15 bases between. The method was immunoSEQ multiplex PCR; TCRdb's version includes in-frame clones alone and lacks a portion of them. The repertoire includes around 40,000 clones, 87% of them detected once, and about 4% sits in the top ten. V and J are TRBV5-1 and TRBJ2-7; TRBD1 might be the D (7 bases). The sample was peripheral blood. This TCR derives from a middle-aged man with COVID-19, enrolled during active disease. In DNA, the CDR3 is TGCGCCAGCAGCTCCAGGACAGGCGGGGACGAGCAGTACTTC. Amino acids: CASSSRTGGDEQYF.